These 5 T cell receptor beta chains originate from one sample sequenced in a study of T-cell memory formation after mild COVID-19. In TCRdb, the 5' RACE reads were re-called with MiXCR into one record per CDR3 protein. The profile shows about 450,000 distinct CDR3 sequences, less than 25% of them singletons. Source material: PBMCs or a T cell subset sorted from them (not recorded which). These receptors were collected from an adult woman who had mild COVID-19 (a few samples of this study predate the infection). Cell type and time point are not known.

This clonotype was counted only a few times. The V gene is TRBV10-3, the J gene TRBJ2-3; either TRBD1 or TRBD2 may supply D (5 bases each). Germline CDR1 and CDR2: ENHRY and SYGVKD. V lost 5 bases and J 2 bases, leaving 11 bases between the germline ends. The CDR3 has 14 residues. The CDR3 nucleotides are TGTGCCATCAGTTCGCTGGGGGACACAGATACGCAGTATTTT. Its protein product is CAISSLGDTDTQYF.

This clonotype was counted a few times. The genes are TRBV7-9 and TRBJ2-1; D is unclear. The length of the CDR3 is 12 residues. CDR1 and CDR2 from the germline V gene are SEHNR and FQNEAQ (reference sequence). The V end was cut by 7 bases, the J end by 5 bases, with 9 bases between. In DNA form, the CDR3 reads TGTGCCAGCAAAGGCGAGAACAATGAGCAGTTCTTC. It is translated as CASKGENNEQFF.

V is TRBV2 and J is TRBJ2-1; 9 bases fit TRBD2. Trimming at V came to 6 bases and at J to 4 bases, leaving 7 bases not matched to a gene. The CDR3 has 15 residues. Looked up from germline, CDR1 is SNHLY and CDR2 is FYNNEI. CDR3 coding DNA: TGTGCCAGCAGGCTCCTAGCGGGACGGTACAATGAGCAGTTCTTC. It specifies CASRLLAGRYNEQFF.

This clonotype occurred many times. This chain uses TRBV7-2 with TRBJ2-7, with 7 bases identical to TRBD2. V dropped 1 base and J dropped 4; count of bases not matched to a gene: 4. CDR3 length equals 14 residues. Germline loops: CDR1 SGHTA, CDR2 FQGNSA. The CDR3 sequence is CASSLGGSLYEQYF. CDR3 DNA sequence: TGTGCCAGCAGCTTAGGCGGGAGCCTATACGAGCAGTACTTC.

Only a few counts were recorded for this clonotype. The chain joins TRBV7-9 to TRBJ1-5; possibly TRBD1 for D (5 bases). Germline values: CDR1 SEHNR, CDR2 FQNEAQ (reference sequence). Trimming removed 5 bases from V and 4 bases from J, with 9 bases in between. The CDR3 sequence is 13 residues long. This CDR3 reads CASSVQANQPQHF. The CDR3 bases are TGTGCCAGCAGCGTACAGGCGAATCAGCCCCAGCATTTT.